This T cell receptor beta chain originates from a study of T cells after yellow fever vaccination. MiXCR, run by TCRdb on the 5' RACE reads, gives a single entry per CDR3 protein. In the table there are a few hundred thousand distinct CDR3 sequences, about 19% of which are singletons. In germline, CDR1 is MDHEN, CDR2 SYDVKM. J lost 3 bases, V lost 2 bases, and 12 bases had no gene match. CDR3 length: 18 residues. Study findings and constraints: Clonotype sharing between CD4 and CD8 compartments was small. After the booster, around 95% of CD4 and about nine tenths of CD8 primary-response clones were re-detected.

This clonotype has at least ten counts. As yet, its antigen is unknown. This specimen was PBMCs, taken before the yellow fever booster vaccination. J is TRBJ1-4 and V is TRBV28, with 7 bases lining up with TRBD1. This receptor was identified in a man younger than 30 who received the YFV17D yellow fever vaccine. This CDR3 reads CASSLPGTAPNANEKLFF. CDR3 sequence (DNA): TGTGCCAGCAGTTTACCCGGGACAGCTCCCAATGCTAATGAAAAACTGTTTTTT. The full variable domain, completed using reference TRBV28 and TRBJ1-4, is DVKVTQSSRYLVKRTGEKVFLECVQDMDHENMFWYRQDPGLGLRLIYFSYDVKMKEKGDIPEGYSVSREKKERFSLILESASTNQTSMYLCASSLPGTAPNANEKLFFGSGTQLSVL.